Listed here are 20 T cell receptor beta chains from one sample, sequenced in a study of tumor and adjacent non-tumor tissue in lung cancer. RNA was extracted from bulk tissue without any cell sorting. Three rounds of nested PCR, following a modified ARM-PCR protocol, produced the TCRbeta library. TCRdb itself ran the multiplex PCR reads through MiXCR, one entry per CDR3 protein. The sample comprises 220,000 or so distinct CDR3 sequences, 70% to 75% of which are singletons, and almost 25% rests with the top ten. Specimen: lung tumor tissue. The receptors here all came from a man aged 60 to 75 with non-small cell lung cancer.

A remark on this clonotype: Just one base apart from a much larger clone, this may be a read error. This chain uses TRBV20-1 with TRBJ1-4; D is ambiguous. CDR1 DFQATT and CDR2 SNEGSKA come from the germline V gene (reference sequence). The CDR3 has 11 residues. Here the CDR3 DNA reads TGCAGTGCCCGCTTCCTCGAAAAACTGTTATTT. Protein: CSARFLEKLLF.

This clonotype came up many times. This rearrangement joins TRBV20-1 to TRBJ2-7, with D perhaps given as TRBD1 or TRBD2 (5 bases each). Looked up from germline, CDR1 is DFQATT and CDR2 is SNEGSKA (reference sequence). Trimming shortened V by 3 bases and J by 2 bases, and 5 bases separated the two germline ends. The CDR3 sequence is 11 residues long. As DNA, the CDR3 is TGCAGTGCTAGGGGGGCCTACGAGCAGTACTTC. It yields the protein CSARGAYEQYF.

This clonotype was counted only a few times. The chain links TRBV7-9 to TRBJ1-6, with a tentative D call TRBD1 (6 bases). The length of the CDR3 is 14 residues. V gave up 6 bases and J gave up 6 bases, with 12 bases separating them. In germline, CDR1 is SEHNR, CDR2 FQNEAQ (reference sequence). The CDR3 region has the DNA TGTGCCAGCAGTCGACAGGACGTTAATTCACCCCTCCACTTT. Amino acid sequence: CASSRQDVNSPLHF.

This clonotype was seen ten or more times. The V and J genes are TRBV6-1 and TRBJ1-6; unclear D gene. This CDR3 is 13 amino acids long. CDR1 and CDR2 (germline): MNHNS, SASEGT. V lost 2 bases to trimming and J lost 8 bases, with 7 bases between them. The CDR3, as DNA: TGTGCCAGCAGTGAAAATAGGGATTCACCCCTCCACTTT. Translating it yields CASSENRDSPLHF.

The chain recombines TRBV28 with TRBJ1-2; the D gene is possibly TRBD1 (5 bases). The CDR3 consists of 11 residues. V dropped 11 bases and J dropped 8 bases, with 15 bases sitting between them. Germline V gene sequence: CDR1 MDHEN, CDR2 SYDVKM. In DNA, the CDR3 is TGTGCCGCGACAGACTTTAGGGGCTACACCTTC. Residues: CAATDFRGYTF.

A note on this clonotype: Germline and junction disagree at one end, which may indicate a read error. The chain employs TRBV4-2 and TRBJ1-1; D gene unclear. This CDR3 contains 14 residues. From germline, CDR1 is LGHNA and CDR2 YNFKEQ. The CDR3 sequence: CASSQDTDGRRALF. CDR3 coding DNA: TGTGCCAGCAGCCAAGATACCGACGGTAGGAGGGCTCTCTTT.

DNA of the CDR3: TGCAGTGCTAGAGGAGGAGGCAGGGGGTGCACAGATCCGGAGTATTTT. This encodes CSARGGGRGCTDPEYF. The rearrangement uses TRBV20-1 and TRBJ2-3; 7 nucleotides align to TRBD1. CDR3 length: 16 residues. The germline CDR1 and CDR2 sequences are DFQATT and SNEGSKA (reference sequence). J lost 13 bases, V lost 1 base, and 20 bases had no gene match.

The chain carries TRBV7-2 and TRBJ2-7; 9 positions match TRBD2. The CDR3 has 17 residues. With 1 base clipped from V and 6 bases from J, the junction kept 13 bases outside the gene matches. Germline V gene lookup returns CDR1 SGHTA and CDR2 FQGNSA. CDR3 nucleotides: TGTGCCAGCAGCTTAGGAACTAGCGGGTGTAAGTCTGCCGAGCAGTACTTC. As protein: CASSLGTSGCKSAEQYF.

The rearrangement uses TRBV6-4 and TRBJ1-2; the match to TRBD1 covers 7 bases. CDR1 and CDR2 from the germline V gene are MRHNA and SNTAGT. The junction had 6 bases not matched to a gene; V was cut back by 0 bases and J by 8 bases. This CDR3 spans 14 amino acids. CDR3 bases: TGTGCCAGCAGTGACTCCGAGGGGGCGAAGGGCTACACCTTC. Translated: CASSDSEGAKGYTF.

As concerns this clonotype: A read error is possible here, since a much larger clone lies one base away. The chain uses TRBV29-1 and TRBJ2-2; perhaps D is TRBD1 or TRBD2 (5 bases each). CDR1 and CDR2 from the germline V gene are SQVTM and ANQGSEA. This CDR3 has 12 amino acids. CDR3 residues: CSVRSRAGEPFF. For the CDR3, the DNA is TGCAGCGTTAGATCCAGGGCCGGGGAGCCGTTTTTT.

The table lists this clonotype with a count of one. An end of the junction differs from the germline gene, which may be a read error. V gene TRBV11-2 combines with J gene TRBJ2-5; 11 bases are a match to TRBD1. In germline, CDR1 is SGHAT, CDR2 FQNNGV. The CDR3 contains 15 residues. The CDR3 protein is CASGLDGTGGETQHF. In DNA, the CDR3 is TGTGCCAGCGGCTTAGATGGGACAGGGGGAGAGACCCAGCACTTC.

Comment on this clonotype: One end of the junction fails to match germline, which may point to a read error. The V gene is TRBV11-2, the J gene TRBJ2-2; 8 bases are shared with TRBD2. This CDR3 spans 15 amino acids. The germline gives CDR1 SGHAT, CDR2 FQNNGV. As DNA, the CDR3 is TGCGCCAGCACTCCTGTGGCGGGGGGCCCCGGGGAGCTGTTTTTT. It yields the protein CASTPVAGGPGELFF.

With regard to this clonotype: A read error is possible here, since a much larger clone lies one base away. This chain joins TRBV29-1 and TRBJ1-1; D is unclear. Germline V CDR1 and CDR2: SQVTM, ANQGSEA. The CDR3 runs to 13 residues. The CDR3 DNA sequence: TGCAGCGTTGAAGACCCCGTCTCTGCTGAAGCTTCCTTT. Protein product: CSVEDPVSAEASF.

This clonotype showed up just once. The junction departs from the called germline gene at one end, perhaps through a read error. The V and J genes are TRBV6-6 and TRBJ2-5; 10 bases match TRBD1. This CDR3 has 16 amino acids. Looked up from germline, CDR1 is MNHNY and CDR2 is SVGAGI (reference sequence). The CDR3 sequence is CASSYSRDRGGKAQYF. CDR3 in DNA: TGTGCCAGCAGTTACTCGCGGGACAGGGGAGGGAAGGCCCAGTACTTT.

As regards this clonotype: One end of the junction fails to match germline, which may point to a read error. The J gene is TRBJ2-7, the V gene TRBV29-1; 7 bases agree with TRBD1. CDR1 and CDR2 (germline): SQVTM, ANQGSEA. This CDR3 contains 15 residues. In DNA, the CDR3 is TGCAGCGTTGTATTTACAGGGGTTAACCTTTACGAGCATCACTTC. This encodes CSVVFTGVNLYEHHF.

As regards this clonotype: A read error is possible here, since a much larger clone lies one base away. The chain uses TRBV20-1 and TRBJ2-1; weak D call: TRBD2 (5 bases). Germline CDR1 DFQATT, CDR2 SNEGSKA (reference sequence). Between the trimmed V and J ends, which lost 2 bases and 14 bases, there was a span of 25 bases. The CDR3 covers 15 residues. CDR3 sequence: CSARSLERAVAEEFF. CDR3 DNA: TGCAGTGCTAGATCCCTCGAACGGGCGGTGGCGGAGGAGTTCTTC.

This clonotype was picked up one time. The V and J genes are TRBV5-6 and TRBJ2-5, with a tentative D call TRBD2 (5 bases). The CDR3 has 16 amino acids. Germline V gene lookup returns CDR1 SGHDT and CDR2 YYEEEE. V was trimmed by 8 bases and J by 4 bases, leaving 24 bases between them. CDR3 DNA sequence: TGTGCCAGTAGCGATGGCCGGGTCTCCCGAGGAGAGACCCAGTACTTC. It is translated as CASSDGRVSRGETQYF.

J is TRBJ2-2 and V is TRBV11-2; D possibly corresponds to TRBD2 (5 bases). The CDR3 is made up of 15 amino acids. V lost 6 bases to trimming and J lost 5 bases, with 16 bases between them. CDR1 SGHAT and CDR2 FQNNGV come from the germline V gene. CDR3 protein: CASSPEAVWTGELFF. The CDR3 region has the DNA TGTGCCAGCAGTCCGGAAGCGGTGTGGACCGGGGAGCTGTTTTTT.

On this clonotype itself: The junction and the germline gene differ at one end; a read error may be behind it. This chain uses TRBV11-2 with TRBJ2-6; D is undetermined. The CDR3 is 14 amino acids. CDR1 and CDR2 from the germline V gene are SGHAT and FQNNGV. Written as DNA, the CDR3 is TGTGCCAGCAGCTTAGGTGGTTCGGCCAACATCCTGACTTTC. Its protein product is CASSLGGSANILTF.

Points on this clonotype: Relative to the germline gene, one junction end is altered; a read error may explain this. CDR3 in amino acids: CASSYSGPDSLGNQTQHF. In DNA, the CDR3 is TGTGCCAGTAGTTACTCAGGGCCGGACAGTCTAGGCAATCAGACCCAGCATTTT. This chain uses TRBV6-2 or TRBV6-3 with TRBJ1-5, with a weak D call TRBD1 (6 bases). CDR1 and CDR2 (germline): MNHEY, SVGEGT. The length of the CDR3 is 18 residues.